The entry below gives a single TCR beta chain sequence along with its context. The data are from a study of blood T cells in healthy people across ages. The CDR3 is made up of 12 amino acids. Trimming stripped 7 bases from V and 6 bases from J, with 13 bases between. Germline V lookup: CDR1 SQVTM, CDR2 ANQGSEA. The second PCR ran about 6 to 12 cycles with a sample-barcoded 5' primer and J-beta primers. TCRdb reanalysed the 5' RACE reads using MiXCR and keeps one entry per CDR3 protein. The sample has fewer than 2 million distinct CDR3 sequences, approximately 39% seen once. The sequence was obtained from a human donor in good health. Material for sequencing was blood. The genes are TRBV29-1 and TRBJ2-1; D is uncertain. In nucleotides, the CDR3 is TGCAGCGCCGGTTTTCCACCCAATGAGCAGTTCTTC. Protein: CSAGFPPNEQFF.